These 18 T cell receptor beta chains originate from one sample sequenced in a study of vaccination effects on CD4 cells after COVID-19. Their recognized antigens are unknown. Sequencing used immunoSEQ multiplex PCR; TCRdb keeps in-frame clones, though not all of them. The table includes 25,000 to 35,000 clones, approximately 72% detected once. Within the ViraFEST assay, antigen-specific CD4+ T cells underwent expansion with viral peptide pools prior to sequencing. When around 9 days of culture had elapsed, CD4+ T cells were isolated. Confirmation by PCR established that the person had SARS-CoV-2 infection between March and December 2020. This sample comprised CD4+ T cells from PBMCs cultured with a peptide pool, obtained before COVID-19 vaccination. The receptors here all came from a human donor who had a prior SARS-CoV-2 infection.

The rearrangement uses TRBV5-1 and TRBJ2-7; 8 nucleotides align to TRBD1. Germline assignment: CDR1 SGHRS and CDR2 YFSETQ. V trimming: 4 bases; J trimming: 3 bases; junction bases outside the gene matches: 6. The CDR3 is 14 amino acids. DNA for the CDR3: TGCGCCAGCAGCGACAGGGGTTGGTTCTACGAGCAGTACTTC. It is translated as CASSDRGWFYEQYF. The full variable domain, with the rest looked up from reference TRBV5-1 and TRBJ2-7, is KAGVTQTPRYLIKTRGQQVTLSCSPISGHRSVSWYQQTPGQGLQFLFEYFSETQRNKGNFPGRFSGRQFSNSRSEMNVSTLELGDSALYLCASSDRGWFYEQYFGPGTRLTVT.

This clone was counted once. The rearrangement links TRBV4-3 to TRBJ2-1; D is uncertain. The CDR3 runs 14 residues. The germline V gene encodes CDR1 LGHNA and CDR2 YSLEER. V gave up 0 bases and J gave up 5 bases, with 8 bases separating them. CDR3 DNA sequence: TGCGCCAGCAGCCAAGACTCGCCAAACAATGAGCAGTTCTTC. As protein: CASSQDSPNNEQFF.

V and J are TRBV2 and TRBJ1-2; D is unclear. Germline CDR1 SNHLY, CDR2 FYNNEI. Trimming took 2 bases from V and 4 from J, leaving 11 bases between them. This CDR3 has 14 amino acids. The DNA of the CDR3 is TGTGCCAGCAGTGAATACACCTCCGTCTATGGCTACACCTTC. Its translation: CASSEYTSVYGYTF.

This chain links TRBV3-1 (or the pseudogene TRBV3-2) with TRBJ2-5; possible D gene TRBD1, 7 bases. The CDR3 is 16 residues long. Germline CDR1 LGHDT, CDR2 YNNKEL (reference sequence). V shed 1 base and J shed 2 bases, with 14 bases lying between them. The CDR3 DNA reads TGTGCCAGCAGCCAAGGGGTTCAGGGGGGTCAAGAGACCCAGTACTTC. Its protein is CASSQGVQGGQETQYF.

The chain combines TRBV24-1 with TRBJ2-1; possibly TRBD1 for D (6 bases). Germline CDR1 KGHDR, CDR2 SFDVKD. This CDR3 has 17 residues. The ends were cut back, 4 bases at V and 3 bases at J, with 18 bases in the middle. Written as DNA, the CDR3 is TGTGCCACCAGTGAATCGAATCGGGACACCTTCTACAATGAGCAGTTCTTC. It translates to CATSESNRDTFYNEQFF.

The V call is TRBV7-2, the J call TRBJ2-2; 8 nucleotides align to TRBD2. Trimming cost V 6 bases and J 5 bases; bases outside gene matches: 11. Per the germline V gene, CDR1 is SGHTA and CDR2 is FQGNSA. The CDR3 is 16 residues long. CDR3 in DNA: TGTGCCAGCAGTAAGAGGGCGGGAGGAGGTACCGGGGAGCTGTTTTTT. Translated: CASSKRAGGGTGELFF.

J is TRBJ2-7 and V is TRBV7-2, with D perhaps being TRBD1 or TRBD2 (6 bases each). Trimming took off 5 bases at V and 2 bases at J, with 13 bases between the two ends. This CDR3 has 14 residues. CDR1 SGHTA and CDR2 FQGNSA come from the germline V gene. Here the CDR3 reads CASSDERGAYEQYF. The CDR3 DNA follows: TGTGCCAGCAGCGACGAGAGGGGGGCCTACGAGCAGTACTTC.

The chain links TRBV18 to TRBJ2-2; D remains ambiguous. Germline V gene data show CDR1 as KGHSH and CDR2 as LQKENI. V shed 0 bases and J shed 5 bases, with 13 bases lying between them. The CDR3 is 16 amino acids. CDR3 region: CASSPPPTQRTGELFF. The CDR3, as DNA: TGTGCCAGCTCACCACCTCCCACCCAGAGGACCGGGGAGCTGTTTTTT. The full variable domain, its missing parts supplied by reference TRBV18 and TRBJ2-2, is NAGVMQNPRHLVRRRGQEARLRCSPMKGHSHVYWYRQLPEEGLKFMVYLQKENIIDESGMPKERFSAEFPKEGPSILRIQQVVRGDSAAYFCASSPPPTQRTGELFFGEGSRLTVL.

V and J are TRBV30 and TRBJ1-4, with D possibly matching TRBD1 (6 bases). CDR3 length equals 14 residues. Germline values: CDR1 GTSNPN, CDR2 SVGIG (reference sequence). V was trimmed by 0 bases and J by 2 bases, leaving 7 bases between them. For the CDR3, the DNA is TGTGCCTGGAGTGTAGGGGGGACTAATGAAAAACTGTTTTTT. This translates into CAWSVGGTNEKLFF.

J is TRBJ1-2 and V is TRBV7-9; D call uncertain. The germline gives CDR1 SEHNR, CDR2 FQNEAQ (reference sequence). Trimming left V 2 bases short and J 3 bases short, with 16 bases between. There are 16 residues in the CDR3. The CDR3 reads CASSLSLGPLDYGYTF. The CDR3 DNA follows: TGTGCCAGCAGCTTATCCCTTGGCCCTCTAGACTATGGCTACACCTTC.

V gene TRBV4-3 combines with J gene TRBJ1-6; tentatively, D is TRBD1 (6 bases). Germline V gives CDR1 LGHNA, CDR2 YSLEER. V was trimmed by 0 bases and J by 5 bases, leaving 11 bases between them. The length of the CDR3 is 16 residues. CDR3 loop: CASSQDYAGDNSPLHF. DNA for the CDR3: TGCGCCAGCAGCCAAGATTACGCAGGGGATAATTCACCCCTCCACTTT.

V is TRBV11-1 and J is TRBJ2-7; D remains ambiguous. This CDR3 is 16 amino acids long. Trimming removed 1 base from V and 0 bases from J, with 13 bases in between. The germline gives CDR1 SGHAT, CDR2 FQDESV (reference sequence). In DNA, the CDR3 is TGTGCCAGCAGCTTAGAAGGGTTGGGGATCTCCTACGAGCAGTACTTC. Translated: CASSLEGLGISYEQYF.

This clone showed up just once. The V call is TRBV2, the J call TRBJ2-1; 7 bases line up with TRBD2. Germline values: CDR1 SNHLY, CDR2 FYNNEI. Germline trimming cut 8 bases from V and 13 bases from J; bases unmatched to any gene: 14. This CDR3 has 13 residues. This chain's CDR3 is CASAYAAGLRQFF. The DNA for the CDR3 is TGTGCCAGCGCCTACGCCGCGGGACTACGTCAGTTCTTC.

This chain links TRBV4-3 with TRBJ2-3; tentatively, D is TRBD1 or TRBD2 (5 bases each). Germline lookup yields CDR1 LGHNA and CDR2 YSLEER. V was shortened by 6 bases and J by 0 bases, with 10 bases between the two germline ends. The CDR3 is 14 residues long. DNA of the CDR3: TGCGCCAGCAGTCATAGGGACAGCACAGATACGCAGTATTTT. This codes for CASSHRDSTDTQYF.

This rearrangement joins TRBV3-1 (or the pseudogene TRBV3-2) to TRBJ1-6; D is perhaps TRBD1 (5 bases). Trimming pared 3 bases from V and 8 bases from J, leaving 20 bases between. Germline CDR1 and CDR2: LGHDT and YNNKEL (reference sequence). The CDR3 loop spans 17 amino acids. DNA for the CDR3: TGTGCCAGCAGCCAGGTTATCCCGGGACTAGTCGATTCACCCCTCCACTTT. Protein: CASSQVIPGLVDSPLHF.

The J gene is TRBJ2-7, the V gene TRBV10-3; maybe TRBD1 (6 bases). This CDR3 is built from 17 residues. The V gene's germline CDR1 is ENHRY and CDR2 SYGVKD. The V and J ends lost 2 bases and 2 bases respectively, with 19 bases between them. The CDR3 bases are TGTGCCATCAGTGAGACGCCCGGGACACATTTACCCTACGAGCAGTACTTC. It is translated as CAISETPGTHLPYEQYF.

J is TRBJ2-7 and V is TRBV15; D is uncertain. The germline V and J ends were trimmed by 1 base and 4 bases, with 8 bases remaining between them. Germline lookup yields CDR1 LNHNV and CDR2 YYDKDF (reference sequence). The CDR3 is 13 residues long. CDR3 region: CATSRGLDYEQYF. In nucleotides, the CDR3 is TGTGCCACCAGCAGAGGATTAGATTACGAGCAGTACTTC. Based on the CDR3 plus reference TRBV15 and TRBJ2-7, the full variable domain is DAMVIQNPRYQVTQFGKPVTLSCSQTLNHNVMYWYQQKSSQAPKLLFHYYDKDFNNEADTPDNFQSRRPNTSFCFLDIRSPGLGDTAMYLCATSRGLDYEQYFGPGTRLTVT.

The rearrangement joins TRBV2 to TRBJ2-5, with 12 bases identical to TRBD2. The CDR3 covers 15 residues. The germline V gene encodes CDR1 SNHLY and CDR2 FYNNEI. With V trimmed by 5 bases and J by 5 bases, 6 bases remained unmatched. CDR3: CASSTRLAGVETQYF. The CDR3 DNA follows: TGTGCCAGCAGTACCCGACTAGCGGGAGTGGAGACCCAGTACTTC.